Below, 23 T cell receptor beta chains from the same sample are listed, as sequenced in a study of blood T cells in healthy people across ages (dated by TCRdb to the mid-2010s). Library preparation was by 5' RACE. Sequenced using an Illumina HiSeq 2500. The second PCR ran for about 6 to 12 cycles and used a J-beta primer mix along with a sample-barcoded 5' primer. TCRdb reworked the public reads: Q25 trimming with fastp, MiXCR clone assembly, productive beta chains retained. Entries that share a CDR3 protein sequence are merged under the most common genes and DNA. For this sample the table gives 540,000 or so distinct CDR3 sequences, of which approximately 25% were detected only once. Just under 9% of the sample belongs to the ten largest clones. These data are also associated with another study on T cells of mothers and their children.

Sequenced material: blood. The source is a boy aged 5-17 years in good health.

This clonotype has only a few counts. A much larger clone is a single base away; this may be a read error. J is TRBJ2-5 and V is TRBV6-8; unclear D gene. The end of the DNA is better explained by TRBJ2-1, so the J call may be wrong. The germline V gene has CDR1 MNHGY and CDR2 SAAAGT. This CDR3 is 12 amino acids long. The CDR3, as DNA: TGTGCCAGCAGTTATCCGGACCATGAGCAGTTCTTC. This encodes CASSYPDHEQFF.

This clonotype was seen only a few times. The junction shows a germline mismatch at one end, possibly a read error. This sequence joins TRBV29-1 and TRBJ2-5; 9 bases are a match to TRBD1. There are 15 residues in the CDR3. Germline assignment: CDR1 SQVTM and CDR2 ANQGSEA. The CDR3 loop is CSVEGGQGITETRYF. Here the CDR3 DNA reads TGCAGCGTTGAAGGGGGACAGGGAATTACAGAGACCCGGTACTTC. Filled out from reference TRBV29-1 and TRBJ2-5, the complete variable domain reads SAVISQKPSRDICQRGTSLTIQCQVDSQVTMMFWYRQQPGQSLTLIATANQGSEATYESGFVIDKFPISRPNLTFSTLTVSNMSPEDSSIYLCSVEGGQGITETRYFGPGTRLLVL.

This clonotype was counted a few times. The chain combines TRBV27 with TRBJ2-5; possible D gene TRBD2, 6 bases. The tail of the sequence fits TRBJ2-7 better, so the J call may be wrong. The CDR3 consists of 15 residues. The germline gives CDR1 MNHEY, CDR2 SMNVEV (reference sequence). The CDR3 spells CASSLSSAGTYEQYF. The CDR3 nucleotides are TGTGCCAGCAGTTTATCATCGGCGGGAACCTACGAGCAGTACTTC.

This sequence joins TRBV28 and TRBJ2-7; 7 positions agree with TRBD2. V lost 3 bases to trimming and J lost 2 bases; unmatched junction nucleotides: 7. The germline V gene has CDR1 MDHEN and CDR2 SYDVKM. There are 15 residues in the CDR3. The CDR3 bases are TGTGCCAGCAGTTTTTGGGAGGGAGTGACCTACGAGCAGTACTTC. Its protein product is CASSFWEGVTYEQYF.

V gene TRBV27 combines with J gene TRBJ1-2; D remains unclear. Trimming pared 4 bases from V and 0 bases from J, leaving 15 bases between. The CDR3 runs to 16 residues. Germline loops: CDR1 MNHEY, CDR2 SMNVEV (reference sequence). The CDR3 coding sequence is TGTGCCAGCAGTTCCGCCCCCAGCGTCACTAACTATGGCTACACCTTC. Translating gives CASSSAPSVTNYGYTF.

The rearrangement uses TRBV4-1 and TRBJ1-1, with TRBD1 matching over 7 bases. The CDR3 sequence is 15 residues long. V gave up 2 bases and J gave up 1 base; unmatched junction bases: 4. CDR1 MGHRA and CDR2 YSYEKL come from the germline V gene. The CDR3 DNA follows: TGCGCCAGCAGCCAATCCGGGACAGCGAACACTGAAGCTTTCTTT. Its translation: CASSQSGTANTEAFF.

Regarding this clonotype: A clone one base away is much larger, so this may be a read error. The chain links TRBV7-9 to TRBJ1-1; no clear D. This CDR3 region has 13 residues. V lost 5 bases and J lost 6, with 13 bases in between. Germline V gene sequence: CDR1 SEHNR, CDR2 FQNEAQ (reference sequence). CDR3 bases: TGTGCCAGCAGCCTTCGACATAACGCTGAAGCTTTCTTT. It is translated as CASSLRHNAEAFF. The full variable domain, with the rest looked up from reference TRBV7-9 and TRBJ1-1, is DTGVSQNPRHKITKRGQNVTFRCDPISEHNRLYWYRQTLGQGPEFLTYFQNEAQLEKSRLLSDRFSAERPKGSFSTLEIQRTEQGDSAMYLCASSLRHNAEAFFGQGTRLTVV.

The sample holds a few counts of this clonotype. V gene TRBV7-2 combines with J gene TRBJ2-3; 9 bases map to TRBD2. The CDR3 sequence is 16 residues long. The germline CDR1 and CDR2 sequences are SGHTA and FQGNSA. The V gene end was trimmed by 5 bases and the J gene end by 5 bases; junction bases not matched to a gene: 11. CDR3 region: CASSQRSSGRIDTQYF. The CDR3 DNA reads TGTGCCAGCAGCCAACGGAGTAGCGGGAGAATAGATACGCAGTATTTT. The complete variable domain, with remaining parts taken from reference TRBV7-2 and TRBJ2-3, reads GAGVSQSPSNKVTEKGKDVELRCDPISGHTALYWYRQSLGQGLEFLIYFQGNSAPDKSGLPSDRFSAERTGGSVSTLTIQRTQQEDSAVYLCASSQRSSGRIDTQYFGPGTRLTVL.

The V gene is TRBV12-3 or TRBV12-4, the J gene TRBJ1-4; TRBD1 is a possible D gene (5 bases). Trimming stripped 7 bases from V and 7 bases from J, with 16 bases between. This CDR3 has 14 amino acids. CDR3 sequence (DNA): TGTGCCAGCAAGCTTGGGGGGAGCGGTGAAAAACTGTTTTTT. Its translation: CASKLGGSGEKLFF.

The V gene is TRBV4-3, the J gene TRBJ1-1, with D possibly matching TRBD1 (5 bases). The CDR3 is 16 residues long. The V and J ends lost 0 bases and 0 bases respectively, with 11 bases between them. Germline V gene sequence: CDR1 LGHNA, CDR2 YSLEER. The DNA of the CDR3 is TGCGCCAGCAGCCAAGAGAAACAGGAGATGAACACTGAAGCTTTCTTT. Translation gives CASSQEKQEMNTEAFF.

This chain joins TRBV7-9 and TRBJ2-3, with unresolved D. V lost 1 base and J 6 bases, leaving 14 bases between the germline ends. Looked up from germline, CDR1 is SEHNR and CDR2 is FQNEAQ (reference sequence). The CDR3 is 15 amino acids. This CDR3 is CASSLGWIGDDTQYF. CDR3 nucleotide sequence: TGTGCCAGCAGCTTAGGCTGGATCGGCGACGATACGCAGTATTTT. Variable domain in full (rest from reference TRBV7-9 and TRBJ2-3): DTGVSQNPRHKITKRGQNVTFRCDPISEHNRLYWYRQTLGQGPEFLTYFQNEAQLEKSRLLSDRFSAERPKGSFSTLEIQRTEQGDSAMYLCASSLGWIGDDTQYFGPGTRLTVL.

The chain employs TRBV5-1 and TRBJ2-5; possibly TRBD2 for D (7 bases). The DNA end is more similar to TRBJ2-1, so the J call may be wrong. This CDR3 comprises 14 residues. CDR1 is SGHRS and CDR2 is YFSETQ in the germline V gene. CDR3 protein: CASSGGAFRNEQFF. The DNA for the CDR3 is TGCGCCAGCAGCGGGGGGGCCTTCCGCAATGAGCAGTTCTTC.

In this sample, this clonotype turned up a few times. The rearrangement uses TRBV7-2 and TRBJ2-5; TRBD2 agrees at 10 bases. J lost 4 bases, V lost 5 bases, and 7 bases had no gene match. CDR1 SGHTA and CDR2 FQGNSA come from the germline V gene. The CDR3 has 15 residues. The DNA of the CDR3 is TGTGCCAGCAGCATCACTAGCGGGACCGGAGAGACCCAGTACTTC. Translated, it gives CASSITSGTGETQYF. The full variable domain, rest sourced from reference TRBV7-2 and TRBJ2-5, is GAGVSQSPSNKVTEKGKDVELRCDPISGHTALYWYRQSLGQGLEFLIYFQGNSAPDKSGLPSDRFSAERTGGSVSTLTIQRTQQEDSAVYLCASSITSGTGETQYFGPGTRLLVL.

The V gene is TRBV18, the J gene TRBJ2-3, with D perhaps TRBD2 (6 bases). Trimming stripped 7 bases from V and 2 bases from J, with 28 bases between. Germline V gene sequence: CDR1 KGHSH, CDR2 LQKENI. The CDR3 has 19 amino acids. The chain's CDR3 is CASLSTGVVAGFLTDTQYF. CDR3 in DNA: TGTGCCAGCTTATCAACGGGGGTTGTGGCCGGCTTCCTCACAGATACGCAGTATTTT.

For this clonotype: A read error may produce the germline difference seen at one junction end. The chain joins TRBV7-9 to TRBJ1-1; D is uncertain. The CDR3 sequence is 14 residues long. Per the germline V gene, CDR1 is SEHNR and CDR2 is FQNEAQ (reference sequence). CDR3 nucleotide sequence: TGTGCCGGCAGCGGCGGGATCGTCGGCGCTGAAGCTTTCTTT. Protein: CAGSGGIVGAEAFF.

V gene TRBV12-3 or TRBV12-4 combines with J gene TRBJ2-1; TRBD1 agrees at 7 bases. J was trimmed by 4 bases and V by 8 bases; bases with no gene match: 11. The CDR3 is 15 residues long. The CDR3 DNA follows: TGTGCCAGCGTCCCCTCGGGGACAGTGTACAATGAGCAGTTCTTC. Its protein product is CASVPSGTVYNEQFF.

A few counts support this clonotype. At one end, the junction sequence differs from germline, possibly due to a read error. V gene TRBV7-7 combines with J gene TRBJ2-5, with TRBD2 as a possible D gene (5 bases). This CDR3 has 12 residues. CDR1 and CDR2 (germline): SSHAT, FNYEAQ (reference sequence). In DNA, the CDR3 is TGTGCTAGCAGCTTATGGGCGGGGACCCAGTACTTC. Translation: CASSLWAGTQYF.

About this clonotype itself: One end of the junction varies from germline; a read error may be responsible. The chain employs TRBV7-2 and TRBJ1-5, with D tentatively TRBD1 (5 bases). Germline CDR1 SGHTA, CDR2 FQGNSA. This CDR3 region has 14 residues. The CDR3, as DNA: TGTGCCAGCAGCTTAACCCAGGGATATCAGCCCCAGCGTTTT. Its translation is CASSLTQGYQPQRF.

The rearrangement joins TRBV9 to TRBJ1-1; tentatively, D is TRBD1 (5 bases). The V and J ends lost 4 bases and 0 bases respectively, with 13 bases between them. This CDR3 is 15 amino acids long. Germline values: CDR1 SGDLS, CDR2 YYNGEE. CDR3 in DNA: TGTGCCAGCAGCCCGACGGGGACCTTGAACACTGAAGCTTTCTTT. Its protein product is CASSPTGTLNTEAFF.

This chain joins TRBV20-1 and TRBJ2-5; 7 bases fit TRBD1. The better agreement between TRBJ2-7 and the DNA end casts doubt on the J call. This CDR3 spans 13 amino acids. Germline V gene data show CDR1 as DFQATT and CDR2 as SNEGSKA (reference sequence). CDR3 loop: CSAPGTDLYEQYF. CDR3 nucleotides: TGCAGTGCACCCGGGACAGATCTCTACGAGCAGTACTTC.

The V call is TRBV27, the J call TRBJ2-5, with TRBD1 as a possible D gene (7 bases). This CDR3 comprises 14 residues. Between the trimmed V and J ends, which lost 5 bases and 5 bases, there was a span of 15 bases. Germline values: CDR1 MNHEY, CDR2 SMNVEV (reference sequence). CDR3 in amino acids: CASSLQGRWETQYF. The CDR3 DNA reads TGTGCCAGCAGTCTACAGGGGAGGTGGGAGACCCAGTACTTC.

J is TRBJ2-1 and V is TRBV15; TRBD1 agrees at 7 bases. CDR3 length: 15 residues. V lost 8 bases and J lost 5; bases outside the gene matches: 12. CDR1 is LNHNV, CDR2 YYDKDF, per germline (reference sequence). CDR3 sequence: CATLSRQGLNNEQFF. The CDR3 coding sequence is TGTGCCACCCTTTCTAGACAGGGTTTGAACAATGAGCAGTTCTTC.

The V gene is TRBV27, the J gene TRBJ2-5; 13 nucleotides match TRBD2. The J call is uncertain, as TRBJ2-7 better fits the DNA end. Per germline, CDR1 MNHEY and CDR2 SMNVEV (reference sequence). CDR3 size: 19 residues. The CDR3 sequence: CASSFEGLAGPLRIYEQYF. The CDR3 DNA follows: TGTGCCAGCAGCTTTGAGGGACTAGCGGGACCACTCCGAATCTACGAGCAGTACTTC.